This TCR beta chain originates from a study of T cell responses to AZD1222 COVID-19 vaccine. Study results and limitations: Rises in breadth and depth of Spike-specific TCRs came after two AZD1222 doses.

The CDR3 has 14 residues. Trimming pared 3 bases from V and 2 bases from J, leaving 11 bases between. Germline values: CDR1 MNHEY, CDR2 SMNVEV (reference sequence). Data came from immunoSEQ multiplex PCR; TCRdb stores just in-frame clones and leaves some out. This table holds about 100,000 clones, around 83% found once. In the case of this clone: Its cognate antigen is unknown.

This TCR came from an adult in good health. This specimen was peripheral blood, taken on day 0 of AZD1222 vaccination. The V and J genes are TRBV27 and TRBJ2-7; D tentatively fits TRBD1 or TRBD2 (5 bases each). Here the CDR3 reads CASSFEQGPYEQYF. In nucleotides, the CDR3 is TGTGCCAGCAGTTTTGAGCAGGGACCCTACGAGCAGTACTTC.